Listed below are T cell receptor beta chains from one sample, sequenced in a study of shared clonotypes between healthy human individuals. Sequencing was performed with immunoSEQ multiplex PCR; in TCRdb, only in-frame clones are kept and a portion is missing. The sample records 2 million to 2.5 million clones, 85% to 95% being singletons. The specimen was naive CD4+ T cells from PBMCs. These receptors were taken from a young man in good health. Some clones in this sample may be carry-over from other donors' samples. CDR3s include the opening cysteine and the closing phenylalanine or tryptophan. D genes are given only for firm matches.

d_gene: TRBD1
v_gene: TRBV7-9
CDR3aa: CASSLVTGGPEKLFF

d_gene: -
v_gene: TRBV4-1
CDR3aa: CASSQVGVGTDTQYF

d_gene: TRBD2
v_gene: TRBV7-3
CDR3aa: CASSPTVTSFEQYF

d_gene: TRBD1
v_gene: TRBV9
CDR3aa: CASSGATGPSTEAFF

d_gene: -
v_gene: TRBV29-1
CDR3aa: CSVDSGGTEAFF

d_gene: -
v_gene: TRBV7-7
CDR3aa: CASSPGTGGFGNTIYF

d_gene: -
v_gene: TRBV13
CDR3aa: CASSFETGRITLLADTQYF

d_gene: TRBD1
v_gene: TRBV7-2
CDR3aa: CASSPGTAMAYGYTF

d_gene: -
v_gene: TRBV19
CDR3aa: CASGPGIGGYTF

d_gene: -
v_gene: TRBV9
CDR3aa: CASSAVTGPPGELFF

d_gene: -
v_gene: TRBV28
CDR3aa: CASSLSSPGGNQPQHF

d_gene: TRBD1
v_gene: TRBV10-2
CDR3aa: CASKGQGLPLNTEAFF

d_gene: TRBD2
v_gene: TRBV10-2
CDR3aa: CASSGGGASGRISYEQYF

d_gene: -
v_gene: TRBV11-2
CDR3aa: CASSLVSGLSQPQHF

d_gene: -
v_gene: TRBV5-1
CDR3aa: CASSPRQFPNYGYTF

d_gene: TRBD2
v_gene: TRBV11-3
CDR3aa: CASSLTSGVPVSKNIQYF

d_gene: -
v_gene: TRBV11-3
CDR3aa: CASSPGAWTEQETQYF

d_gene: -
v_gene: TRBV10-3
CDR3aa: CAISGLPNEKLFF

d_gene: -
v_gene: TRBV5-1
CDR3aa: CASRSGFMNTEAFF

d_gene: -
v_gene: TRBV5-1
CDR3aa: CASSLVLSLSNEQFF

d_gene: -
v_gene: TRBV19
CDR3aa: CASSSTTVENTEAFF

d_gene: TRBD1
v_gene: TRBV4-2
CDR3aa: CASSQPGQGVSFYGYTF

d_gene: -
v_gene: TRBV7-8
CDR3aa: CASSRQVNTEAFF

d_gene: -
v_gene: TRBV4-1
CDR3aa: CASRLQFYYGYTF

d_gene: -
v_gene: TRBV28
CDR3aa: CASSLPLDRAKNIQYF

d_gene: TRBD2
v_gene: TRBV6-5
CDR3aa: CASSYSVAGAGEQYF

d_gene: TRBD2
v_gene: TRBV27
CDR3aa: CASSLEGLAGPSYEQYF

d_gene: -
v_gene: TRBV5-6
CDR3aa: CASSFVKFSGVNNQPQHF

d_gene: -
v_gene: TRBV13
CDR3aa: CASSLGGGPGYTF

d_gene: TRBD1
v_gene: TRBV6-6
CDR3aa: CASSPQGGTDTQYF

d_gene: TRBD1
v_gene: TRBV9
CDR3aa: CASSFGQGRVKEQFF

d_gene: TRBD1
v_gene: TRBV18
CDR3aa: CASSPRPGTGPYEQYF

d_gene: TRBD1
v_gene: TRBV13
CDR3aa: CASSRTGGLEAFF

d_gene: -
v_gene: TRBV28
CDR3aa: CASSLLSGFTNQPQHF

d_gene: -
v_gene: TRBV7-2
CDR3aa: CASSFQRGAKTQYF

d_gene: -
v_gene: TRBV5-1
CDR3aa: CASSLGSGASGANVLTF

d_gene: -
v_gene: TRBV30
CDR3aa: CAWSVPGLNYGYTF

d_gene: TRBD1
v_gene: TRBV5-1
CDR3aa: CASSLGDRGNEKLFF

d_gene: -
v_gene: TRBV9
CDR3aa: CASSARAGEENEKLFF

d_gene: TRBD2
v_gene: TRBV7-9
CDR3aa: CASSRARGLAGGSQYF

d_gene: TRBD2
v_gene: TRBV6-4
CDR3aa: CASSALAGDTGELFF

d_gene: -
v_gene: TRBV6-5
CDR3aa: CASSYSNGYGQPQHF

d_gene: TRBD1
v_gene: TRBV19
CDR3aa: CATGDRAYEQYF

d_gene: -
v_gene: TRBV28
CDR3aa: CASSSNQDRYEQYF

d_gene: TRBD1
v_gene: TRBV5-4
CDR3aa: CASSYGTASTDTQYF

d_gene: -
v_gene: TRBV5-5
CDR3aa: CASSPGTSTDTQYF

d_gene: -
v_gene: TRBV10-2
CDR3aa: CASTGQYNQPQHF

d_gene: TRBD2
v_gene: TRBV5-1
CDR3aa: CASSLGTSGSTDTQYF

d_gene: TRBD1
v_gene: TRBV4-3
CDR3aa: CASSREGQGYNEQFF

d_gene: TRBD2
v_gene: TRBV7-8
CDR3aa: CASSQEVLAGIGGDTQYF

d_gene: -
v_gene: TRBV11-1
CDR3aa: CASSLWAGAGETQYF

d_gene: -
v_gene: TRBV10-3
CDR3aa: CAISESGGTYEQYF

d_gene: TRBD1
v_gene: TRBV6-5
CDR3aa: CASSRQGNHGGYTF

d_gene: -
v_gene: TRBV7-6
CDR3aa: CASSSRDMGGYTF

d_gene: -
v_gene: TRBV28
CDR3aa: CASSYNQPQHF